These 7 T cell receptor beta chains share one sample of origin, sequenced in a study of liver allograft versus peripheral blood T cells. About the research overall: Recipients' peripheral blood T cell receptor repertoires were compared with those in transplanted livers.

TCRdb re-derived calls from the reads in MiXCR, one entry per CDR3 protein. The table shows about 14,000 distinct CDR3 sequences, with approximately 22% occurring only once. The receptors were sampled from a human patient who had a liver transplant. Certain T cells may be donor cells from the graft.

About this clonotype: A much larger clone lies one base from this, so it may be a read error. The V gene is TRBV6-1, the J gene TRBJ1-2, with 9 bases matching TRBD1. Germline V CDR1 and CDR2: MNHNS, SASEGT. V lost 2 bases to trimming and J lost 6 bases; unmatched junction nucleotides: 4. CDR3 length: 14 residues. CDR3 in amino acids: CASSEQTGGDGYTF. The CDR3 nucleotides are TGTGCCAGCAGTGAACAGACAGGGGGGGATGGCTACACCTTC.

This clonotype is labeled medium-sized (0.01 to 0.1%). CDR3 residues: CAISTSGTGDILVGYTF. The CDR3 nucleotides read TGTGCCATCAGTACCTCCGGGACAGGGGATATCCTCGTGGGCTACACCTTC. The gene calls are TRBV10-3 and TRBJ1-2; 10 nucleotides align to TRBD1. Germline trimming cut 5 bases from V and 8 bases from J; bases unmatched to any gene: 17. Germline V gives CDR1 ENHRY, CDR2 SYGVKD. The CDR3 contains 17 residues.

This rearrangement joins TRBV6-5 to TRBJ1-2, with 7 bases that match TRBD1. Trimming took 6 bases from V and 8 from J; bases not matched to a gene: 12. The CDR3 runs to 14 residues. The V gene's germline CDR1 is MNHEY and CDR2 SVGAGI. The chain's CDR3 is CASRNFEGAGGYTF. For the CDR3, the DNA is TGTGCCAGCAGAAACTTCGAGGGGGCGGGGGGCTACACCTTC.

This clonotype is labeled medium-sized. The J gene is TRBJ2-1, the V gene TRBV29-1; TRBD2 matches at 10 bases. Germline CDR1 and CDR2: SQVTM and ANQGSEA. V shed 5 bases and J 8 bases; nucleotides not matched to a gene: 12. CDR3 length: 15 amino acids. CDR3 DNA: TGCAGCGTTCGGACCCTGAGAAGCGGGGGGGATGAGCAGTTCTTC. This codes for CSVRTLRSGGDEQFF.

V and J are TRBV7-2 and TRBJ2-7; TRBD2 might be the D (5 bases). Germline assignment: CDR1 SGHTA and CDR2 FQGNSA. V lost 1 base and J lost 0, with 10 bases in between. The CDR3 has 15 amino acids. CDR3 DNA: TGTGCCAGCAGCTTAGGCGGACTTAGCTCCTACGAGCAGTACTTC. Its protein product is CASSLGGLSSYEQYF.

The genes are TRBV11-1 and TRBJ1-6; unclear D gene. Germline CDR1 reads SGHAT; CDR2 reads FQDESV (reference sequence). CDR3 size: 14 residues. V shed 3 bases and J shed 6 bases, with 9 bases lying between them. The CDR3 nucleotides are TGTGCCAGCAGCTTCGGTATTCCTAATTCACCCCTCCACTTT. Protein sequence: CASSFGIPNSPLHF.

Concerning this clonotype itself: It is unclear where the CDR3 begins or ends on the DNA, so no DNA is shown, and the CDR3 is as TCRdb lists it. The chain carries TRBV12-3 or TRBV12-4 and TRBJ1-2. The CDR3 spans 19 amino acids, including both terminal residues. The chain's CDR3 is CASSAGPPTFGSGTRPAVF.